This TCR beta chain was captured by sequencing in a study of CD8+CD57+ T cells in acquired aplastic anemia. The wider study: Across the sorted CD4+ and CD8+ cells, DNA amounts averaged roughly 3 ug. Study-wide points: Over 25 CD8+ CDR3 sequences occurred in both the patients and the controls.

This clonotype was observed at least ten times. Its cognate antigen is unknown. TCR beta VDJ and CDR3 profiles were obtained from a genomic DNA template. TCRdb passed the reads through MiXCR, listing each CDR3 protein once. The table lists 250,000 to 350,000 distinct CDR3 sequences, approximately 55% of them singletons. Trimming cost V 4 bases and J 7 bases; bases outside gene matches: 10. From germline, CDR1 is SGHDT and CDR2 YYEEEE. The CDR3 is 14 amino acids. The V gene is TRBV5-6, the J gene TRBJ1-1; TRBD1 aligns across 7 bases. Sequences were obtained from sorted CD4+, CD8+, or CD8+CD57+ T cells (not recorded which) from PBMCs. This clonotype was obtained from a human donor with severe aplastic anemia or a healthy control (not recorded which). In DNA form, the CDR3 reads TGTGCCAGCAGCCGCGTTCCGGACAGGCGTGAAGCTTTCTTT. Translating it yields CASSRVPDRREAFF.